A selection of T cell receptor beta chains follows, all from one sample in a study of CD8 T cells in Susac syndrome. From the immunoSEQ multiplex PCR reads, TCRdb called clonotypes with MiXCR, one entry per CDR3 protein. The sample comprises about 82,000 distinct CDR3 sequences, about 96% of which are singletons, and 0.55% to 0.75% rests with the top ten. The material sequenced was CD8+ T cells from PBMCs. The origin of the receptors is a human donor with Susac syndrome. The CDR3 runs from the conserved cysteine through the conserved F or W. Fields, in order: J gene, clone size, V gene, D gene, CDR3 protein, CDR3 DNA. D genes are given only for firm matches. The listing skips clone size in some rows; elsewhere it reads once, few, many or a size class.

TRBJ2-7 | - | TRBV5-4 | TRBD1 | CASSLSTGGPYEQYF | TGTGCCAGCAGCTTATCAACAGGGGGGCCCTACGAGCAGTACTTC
TRBJ1-2 | - | TRBV20-1 | TRBD1 | CSASPDRVANYGYTF | TGCAGTGCTAGCCCAGACAGGGTAGCTAACTATGGCTACACCTTC
TRBJ2-1 | - | TRBV11-2 | - | CASSLDPNLRPGNEQFF | TGTGCCAGCAGCTTAGACCCCAATCTTAGGCCGGGGAATGAGCAGTTCTTC
TRBJ1-1 | - | TRBV5-1 | - | CASSYGSAAPIAFF | TGCGCCAGCAGCTACGGATCGGCAGCTCCGATAGCTTTCTTT
TRBJ1-1 | - | TRBV14 | - | CASSQEVGRHTEAFF | TGTGCCAGCAGCCAAGAAGTGGGCCGGCACACTGAAGCTTTCTTT
TRBJ2-6 | few | TRBV5-4 | TRBD1 | CASSVQGALQTGANVLTF | TGTGCCAGCAGCGTACAGGGGGCACTTCAGACTGGGGCCAACGTCCTGACTTTC
TRBJ2-2 | - | TRBV7-2 | - | CASSLANTELFF | TGTGCCAGCAGCTTGGCCAACACGGAGCTGTTTTTT
TRBJ1-1 | - | TRBV4-3 | - | CASSLGARELRNTEAFF | TGCGCCAGCAGCCTGGGAGCGAGGGAACTGAGGAACACTGAAGCTTTCTTT
TRBJ2-3 | - | TRBV6-2/TRBV6-3 | TRBD1 | CASSYYDRDPYF | TGTGCCAGCAGTTACTACGACAGGGACCCGTATTTT
TRBJ2-6 | - | TRBV5-4 | - | CASSLGGNSGANVLTF | TGTGCCAGCAGCTTGGGGGGCAACTCTGGGGCCAACGTCCTGACTTTC
TRBJ1-2 | once | TRBV27 | TRBD1 | CASSPGQVGFNYGYTF | TGTGCCAGCAGTCCTGGACAGGTGGGGTTCAACTATGGCTACACCTTC
TRBJ1-2 | - | TRBV6-1 | - | CASSDRDVYGYTF | TGTGCCAGCAGTGACCGGGACGTATATGGCTACACCTTC
TRBJ2-3 | - | TRBV4-2 | TRBD2 | CASSQGQASGATDTQYF | TGTGCCAGCAGCCAAGGGCAGGCTAGCGGGGCCACAGATACGCAGTATTTT
TRBJ1-2 | - | TRBV20-1 | - | CSARAVGQDTNYGYTF | TGCAGTGCTAGAGCAGTGGGGCAAGATACTAACTATGGCTACACCTTC
TRBJ1-4 | - | TRBV11-3 | - | CASRRQSNEKLFF | TGTGCCAGCAGGAGACAGAGTAATGAAAAACTGTTTTTT
TRBJ2-6 | - | TRBV12-3/TRBV12-4 | - | CASGTSSSGANVLTF | TGTGCCAGCGGGACGAGCAGCTCTGGGGCCAACGTCCTGACTTTC
TRBJ2-2 | - | TRBV7-9 | TRBD2 | CATSSGGNTGELFF | TGTGCCACGAGTAGCGGGGGGAACACCGGGGAGCTGTTTTTT
TRBJ2-1 | - | TRBV30 | TRBD2 | CAWSMLAGGGEQFF | TGTGCCTGGAGTATGCTAGCGGGGGGAGGTGAGCAGTTCTTC
TRBJ2-2 | - | TRBV11-3 | TRBD1 | CASSPRDRGTGELFF | TGTGCCAGCAGCCCCCGGGACAGGGGCACCGGGGAGCTGTTTTTT
TRBJ1-1 | - | TRBV4-2 | TRBD1 | CASSQDTGGVTEAFF | TGTGCCAGCAGCCAAGATACAGGGGGGGTCACTGAAGCTTTCTTT
TRBJ1-1 | - | TRBV5-6 | - | CASSLAVGRDGEAFF | TGTGCCAGCAGCTTGGCGGTGGGCAGGGACGGTGAAGCTTTCTTT
TRBJ1-5 | - | TRBV18 | TRBD1 | CASSRRDRDQPQHF | TGTGCCAGCTCACGCCGGGACAGGGATCAGCCCCAGCATTTT
TRBJ1-5 | - | TRBV20-1 | - | CSAEGGGNQPQHF | TGCAGTGCCGAAGGAGGTGGCAATCAGCCCCAGCATTTT
TRBJ1-3 | - | TRBV7-2 | - | CASSYQAFSGNTIYF | TGTGCCAGCAGCTATCAAGCATTCTCTGGAAACACCATATATTTT
TRBJ1-1 | - | TRBV12-3/TRBV12-4 | - | CASSLGSRAFF | TGTGCCAGCAGCCTTGGTTCAAGGGCTTTCTTT
TRBJ1-5 | - | TRBV6-1 | - | CASSPGITQYSNQPQHF | TGTGCCAGCAGTCCCGGGATAACGCAATATAGCAATCAGCCCCAGCATTTT
TRBJ2-7 | - | TRBV9 | TRBD1 | CASSVGTGSRRYEQYF | TGTGCCAGCAGCGTAGGGACAGGCAGTCGTCGCTACGAGCAGTACTTC
TRBJ1-6 | - | TRBV4-3 | TRBD1 | CASSQAGTVGSSYNSPLHF | TGCGCCAGCAGCCAAGCCGGGACAGTTGGTTCCTCCTATAATTCACCCCTCCACTTT
TRBJ1-5 | once | TRBV12-3/TRBV12-4 | - | CASSLVLGNQPQHF | TGTGCCAGCAGTTTAGTCCTAGGCAATCAGCCCCAGCATTTT
TRBJ1-4 | - | TRBV5-4 | TRBD1 | CASSSSRDRDEKLFF | TGTGCCAGCAGCTCTTCCCGGGACAGGGATGAAAAACTGTTTTTT
TRBJ2-7 | - | TRBV5-4 | - | CASSVRQGNEQYF | TGTGCCAGCAGCGTTCGGCAGGGCAACGAGCAGTACTTC
TRBJ2-7 | - | TRBV7-9 | TRBD1 | CASSPRTGEPSYEQYF | TGTGCCAGCAGCCCCAGGACAGGGGAGCCCTCCTACGAGCAGTACTTC
TRBJ1-2 | - | TRBV3-1 | - | CASSQEGWGNYGYTF | TGTGCCAGCAGCCAAGAAGGGTGGGGAAACTATGGCTACACCTTC
TRBJ1-6 | - | TRBV30 | - | CAWISGPLGDSPLHF | TGTGCCTGGATCTCTGGCCCCCTGGGAGATTCACCCCTCCACTTT
TRBJ1-2 | - | TRBV28 | - | CASSSIDLSYGYTF | TGTGCCAGCAGTTCCATAGACCTGAGCTATGGCTACACCTTC
TRBJ1-4 | once | TRBV27 | TRBD1 | CASSSTGAPGEKLFF | TGTGCCAGCAGCTCTACAGGGGCGCCGGGTGAAAAACTGTTTTTT
TRBJ2-7 | - | TRBV18 | - | CASSPAGGLYEQYF | TGTGCCAGCTCACCAGCAGGGGGGCTTTACGAGCAGTACTTC
TRBJ2-7 | - | TRBV4-1 | TRBD1 | CASSQDGGTGDFFSYEQYF | TGCGCCAGCAGCCAAGATGGAGGGACAGGGGACTTTTTCTCCTACGAGCAGTACTTC
TRBJ2-2 | - | TRBV5-4 | - | CASSLASDVDTGELFF | TGTGCCAGCAGCTTGGCCAGCGACGTCGACACCGGGGAGCTGTTTTTT
TRBJ1-1 | - | TRBV29-1 | - | CSVPLMDTTNTEAFF | TGCAGCGTCCCATTAATGGACACGACGAACACTGAAGCTTTCTTT
TRBJ1-6 | - | TRBV30 | - | CAWSALYDFPKGNSPLHF | TGTGCCTGGAGTGCTCTGTACGACTTTCCCAAGGGTAATTCACCCCTCCACTTT
TRBJ1-2 | - | TRBV30 | - | CAWSRAEGYTF | TGTGCCTGGAGTCGGGCGGAAGGCTACACCTTC
TRBJ1-2 | - | TRBV27 | - | CASEGPYGYTF | TGTGCCAGCGAGGGGCCCTATGGCTACACCTTC
TRBJ1-6 | - | TRBV3-1 | TRBD1 | CASSRPRDSQGLSPLHF | TGTGCCAGCAGCCGTCCCCGGGACAGCCAGGGGCTCTCACCCCTCCACTTT
TRBJ2-5 | - | TRBV6-4 | - | CAAYGQWEGRETQYF | TGTGCCGCATATGGCCAGTGGGAAGGTCGGGAGACCCAGTACTTC
TRBJ1-6 | - | TRBV6-6 | TRBD1 | CASSYGGTGVSPLHF | TGTGCCAGCAGTTACGGGGGGACAGGGGTTTCACCCCTCCACTTT
TRBJ1-5 | - | TRBV14 | - | CASSQGQQPQHF | TGTGCCAGCAGCCAAGGACAACAGCCCCAGCATTTT
TRBJ2-5 | - | TRBV18 | TRBD1 | CASSPFRGLRQETQYF | TGTGCCAGCTCACCCTTCAGGGGGCTAAGGCAAGAGACCCAGTACTTC
TRBJ2-7 | - | TRBV20-1 | - | CSARRLRQEQYF | TGCAGTGCTAGGCGTTTACGCCAAGAGCAGTACTTC
TRBJ1-2 | - | TRBV20-1 | - | CSAGREPLTTNYGYTF | TGCAGTGCTGGCCGGGAACCCCTAACTACTAACTATGGCTACACCTTC
TRBJ1-2 | - | TRBV30 | - | CAWSTNPDPYYGYTF | TGTGCCTGGAGTACAAACCCCGATCCTTACTATGGCTACACCTTC
TRBJ2-5 | - | TRBV25-1 | TRBD1 | CASSPVGQPLETQYF | TGTGCCAGCAGTCCTGTGGGACAGCCTCTTGAGACCCAGTACTTC
TRBJ1-1 | - | TRBV30 | TRBD1 | CAWDRGDTEAFF | TGTGCCTGGGACAGGGGGGACACTGAAGCTTTCTTT
TRBJ2-4 | once | TRBV2 | - | CASSERRWYIQYF | TGTGCCAGCAGTGAAAGACGGTGGTACATTCAGTACTTC